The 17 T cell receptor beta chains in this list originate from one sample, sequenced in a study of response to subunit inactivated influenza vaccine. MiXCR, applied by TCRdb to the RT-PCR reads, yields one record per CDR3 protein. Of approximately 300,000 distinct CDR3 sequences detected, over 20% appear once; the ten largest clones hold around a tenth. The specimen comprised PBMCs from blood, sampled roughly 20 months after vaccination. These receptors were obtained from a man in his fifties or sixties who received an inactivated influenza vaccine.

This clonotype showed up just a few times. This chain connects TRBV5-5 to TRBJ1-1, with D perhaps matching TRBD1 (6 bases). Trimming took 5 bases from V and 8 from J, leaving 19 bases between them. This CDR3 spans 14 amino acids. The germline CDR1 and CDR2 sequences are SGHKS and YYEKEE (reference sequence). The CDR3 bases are TGTGCCAGCAGGTCCGGGACAAAGGCGGAAGAAGCTTTCTTT. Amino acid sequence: CASRSGTKAEEAFF.

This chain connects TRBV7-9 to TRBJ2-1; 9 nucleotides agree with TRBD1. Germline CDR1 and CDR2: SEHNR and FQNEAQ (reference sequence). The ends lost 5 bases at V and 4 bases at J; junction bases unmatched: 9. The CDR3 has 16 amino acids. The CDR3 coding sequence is TGTGCCAGCAGCCCCCGACAGGGGGACGGGTACAATGAGCAGTTCTTC. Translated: CASSPRQGDGYNEQFF.

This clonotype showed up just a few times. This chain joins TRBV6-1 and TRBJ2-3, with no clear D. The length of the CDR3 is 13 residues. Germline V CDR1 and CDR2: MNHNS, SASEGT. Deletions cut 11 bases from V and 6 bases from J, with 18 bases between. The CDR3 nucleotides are TGTGCCGTGTGGGTACAGTCTTCGGATACGCAGTATTTT. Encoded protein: CAVWVQSSDTQYF.

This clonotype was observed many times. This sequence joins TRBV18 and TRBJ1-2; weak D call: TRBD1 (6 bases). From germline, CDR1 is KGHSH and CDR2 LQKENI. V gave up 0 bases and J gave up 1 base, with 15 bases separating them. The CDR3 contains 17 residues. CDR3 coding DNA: TGTGCCAGCTCACCACCCGGTCGGACAGTAATTAACTATGGCTACACCTTC. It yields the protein CASSPPGRTVINYGYTF.

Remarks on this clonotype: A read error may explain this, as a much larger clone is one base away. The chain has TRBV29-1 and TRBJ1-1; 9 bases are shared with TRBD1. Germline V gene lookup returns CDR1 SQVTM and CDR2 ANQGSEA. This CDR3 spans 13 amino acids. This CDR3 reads CSAKLTGGTEAIF. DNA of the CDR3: TGCAGCGCAAAACTCACAGGGGGCACTGAAGCTATCTTT.

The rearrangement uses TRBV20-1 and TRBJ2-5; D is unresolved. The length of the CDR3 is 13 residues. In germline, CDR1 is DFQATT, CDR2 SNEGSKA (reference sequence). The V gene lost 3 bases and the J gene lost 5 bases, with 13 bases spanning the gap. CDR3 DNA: TGCAGTGCTAGGGACCGTGCCGGGGAGACCCAGTACTTC. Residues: CSARDRAGETQYF.

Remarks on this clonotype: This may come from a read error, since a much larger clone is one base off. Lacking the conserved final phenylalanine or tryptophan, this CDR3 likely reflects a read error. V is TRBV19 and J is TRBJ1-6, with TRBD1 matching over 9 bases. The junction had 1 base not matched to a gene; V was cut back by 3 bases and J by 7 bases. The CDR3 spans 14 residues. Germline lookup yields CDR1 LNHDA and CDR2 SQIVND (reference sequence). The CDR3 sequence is CASSIGTGNSPLHL. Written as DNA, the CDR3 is TGTGCCAGTAGTATCGGGACAGGGAATTCACCCCTCCACCTT.

CDR3 in amino acids: CASTRDGSSYNEQFF. For the CDR3, the DNA is TGTGCCAGCACACGGGACGGAAGCTCCTACAATGAGCAGTTCTTC. The chain couples TRBV12-3 or TRBV12-4 to TRBJ2-1; D may match TRBD1 or TRBD2 (5 bases each). V lost 7 bases and J lost 0, with 13 bases in between. The CDR3 runs to 15 residues.

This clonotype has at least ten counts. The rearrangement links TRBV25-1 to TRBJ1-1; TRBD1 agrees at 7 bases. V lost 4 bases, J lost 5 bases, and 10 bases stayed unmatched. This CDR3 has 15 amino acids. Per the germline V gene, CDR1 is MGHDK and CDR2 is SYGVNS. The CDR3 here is CASSGLQGIWTEAFF. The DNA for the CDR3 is TGTGCCAGCAGTGGCCTACAGGGGATATGGACTGAAGCTTTCTTT.

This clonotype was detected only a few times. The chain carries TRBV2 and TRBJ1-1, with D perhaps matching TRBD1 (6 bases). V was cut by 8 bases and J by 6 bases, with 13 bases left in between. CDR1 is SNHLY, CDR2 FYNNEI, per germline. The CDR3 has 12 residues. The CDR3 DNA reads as TGTGCCAGCTGCGACAGGTATTCTGAAGCTTTCTTT. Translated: CASCDRYSEAFF. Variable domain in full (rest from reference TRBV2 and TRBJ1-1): EPEVTQTPSHQVTQMGQEVILRCVPISNHLYFYWYRQILGQKVEFLVSFYNNEISEKSEIFDDQFSVERPDGSNFTLKIRSTKLEDSAMYFCASCDRYSEAFFGQGTRLTVV.

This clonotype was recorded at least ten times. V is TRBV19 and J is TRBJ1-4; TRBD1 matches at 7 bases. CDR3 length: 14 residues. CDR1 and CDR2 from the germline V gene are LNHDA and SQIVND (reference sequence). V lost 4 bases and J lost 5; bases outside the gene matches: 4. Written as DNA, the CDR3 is TGTGCCAGTAGTACGGGACAGTACAATGAAAAACTGTTTTTT. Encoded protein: CASSTGQYNEKLFF.

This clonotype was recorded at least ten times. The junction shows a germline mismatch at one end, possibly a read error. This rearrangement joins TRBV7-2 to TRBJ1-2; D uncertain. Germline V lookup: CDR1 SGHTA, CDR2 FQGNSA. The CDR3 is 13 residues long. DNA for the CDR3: TGCGCCAGCAGCTTGGATCCCAACTATGGCTACACCTTC. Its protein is CASSLDPNYGYTF.

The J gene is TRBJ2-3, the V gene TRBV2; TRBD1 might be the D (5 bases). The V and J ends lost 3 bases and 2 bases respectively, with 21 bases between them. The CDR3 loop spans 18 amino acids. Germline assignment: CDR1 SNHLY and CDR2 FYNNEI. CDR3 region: CASSDVLPTVAFTDTQYF. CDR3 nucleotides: TGTGCCAGCAGTGATGTATTACCGACAGTCGCCTTCACAGATACGCAGTATTTT.

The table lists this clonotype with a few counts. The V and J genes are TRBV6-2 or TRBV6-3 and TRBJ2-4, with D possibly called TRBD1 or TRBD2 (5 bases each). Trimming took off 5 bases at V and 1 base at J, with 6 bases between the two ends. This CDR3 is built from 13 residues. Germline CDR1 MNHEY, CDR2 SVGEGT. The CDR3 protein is CASSGDAKNIQYF. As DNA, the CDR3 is TGTGCCAGCAGTGGGGACGCCAAAAACATTCAGTACTTC.

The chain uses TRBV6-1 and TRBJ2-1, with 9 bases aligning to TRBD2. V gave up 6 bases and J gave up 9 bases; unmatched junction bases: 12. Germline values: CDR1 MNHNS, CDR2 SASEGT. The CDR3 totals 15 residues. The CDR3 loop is CASRSASGNLVEQFF. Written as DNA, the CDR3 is TGTGCCAGCAGATCGGCTAGCGGGAATTTGGTTGAGCAGTTCTTC.

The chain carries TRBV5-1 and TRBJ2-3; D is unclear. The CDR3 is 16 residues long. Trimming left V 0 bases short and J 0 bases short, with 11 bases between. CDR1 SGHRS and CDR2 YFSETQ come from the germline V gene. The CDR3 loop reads CASSLGQSASTDTQYF. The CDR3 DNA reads TGCGCCAGCAGCTTGGGGCAGTCTGCTAGCACAGATACGCAGTATTTT.

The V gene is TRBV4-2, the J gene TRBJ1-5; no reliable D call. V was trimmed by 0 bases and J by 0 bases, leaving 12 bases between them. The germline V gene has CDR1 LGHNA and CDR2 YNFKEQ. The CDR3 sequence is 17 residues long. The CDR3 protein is CASSQEVVGVSNQPQHF. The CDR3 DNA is TGTGCCAGCAGCCAAGAGGTTGTCGGGGTTAGCAATCAGCCCCAGCATTTT.